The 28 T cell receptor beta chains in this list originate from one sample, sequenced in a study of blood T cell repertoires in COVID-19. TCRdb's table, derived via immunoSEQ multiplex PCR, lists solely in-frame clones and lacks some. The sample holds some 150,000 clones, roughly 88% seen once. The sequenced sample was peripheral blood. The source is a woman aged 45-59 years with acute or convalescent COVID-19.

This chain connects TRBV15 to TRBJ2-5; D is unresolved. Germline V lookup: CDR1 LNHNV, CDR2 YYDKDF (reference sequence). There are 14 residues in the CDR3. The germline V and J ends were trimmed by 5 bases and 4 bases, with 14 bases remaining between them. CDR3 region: CATSLRGGGETQYF. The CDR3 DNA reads TGTGCCACCAGCCTCCGCGGCGGCGGAGAGACCCAGTACTTC.

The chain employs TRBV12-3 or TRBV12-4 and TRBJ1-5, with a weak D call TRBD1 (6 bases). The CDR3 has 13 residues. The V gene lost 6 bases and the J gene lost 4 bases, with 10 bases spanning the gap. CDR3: CASRRGGNQPQHF. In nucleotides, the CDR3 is TGTGCCAGCAGAAGGGGGGGGAATCAGCCCCAGCATTTT.

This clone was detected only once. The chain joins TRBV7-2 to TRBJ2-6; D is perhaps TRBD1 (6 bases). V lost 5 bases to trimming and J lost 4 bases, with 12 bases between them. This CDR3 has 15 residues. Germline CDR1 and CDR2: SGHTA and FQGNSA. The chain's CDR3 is CASSPRTGGANVLTF. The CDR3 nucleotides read TGTGCCAGCAGCCCCCGAACAGGGGGGGCCAACGTCCTGACTTTC.

The CDR3 DNA reads TGTGCCAGCGGCGGGACAGGGGAAAATTCACCCCTCCACTTT. Translated, it gives CASGGTGENSPLHF. This sequence joins TRBV2 and TRBJ1-6, with 10 bases that match TRBD1. Germline lookup yields CDR1 SNHLY and CDR2 FYNNEI. After removal of 8 bases from V and 7 bases from J, the junction contained 5 bases not matched to a gene. The CDR3 has 14 residues.

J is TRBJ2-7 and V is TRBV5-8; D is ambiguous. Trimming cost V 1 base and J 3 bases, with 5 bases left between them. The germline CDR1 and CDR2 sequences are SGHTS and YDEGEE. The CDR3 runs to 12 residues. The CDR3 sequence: CASSLNGYEQYF. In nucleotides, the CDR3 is TGTGCCAGCAGCTTGAACGGCTACGAGCAGTACTTC. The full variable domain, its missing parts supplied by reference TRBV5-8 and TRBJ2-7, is EAGVTQSPTHLIKTRGQQATLRCSPISGHTSVYWYQQALGLGLQFLLWYDEGEERNRGNFPPRFSGRQFPNYSSELNVNALELEDSALYLCASSLNGYEQYFGPGTRLTVT.

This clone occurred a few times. The CDR3 sequence is CATARTPTYEQYF. The CDR3 nucleotides read TGTGCCACAGCTAGGACTCCCACCTACGAGCAGTACTTC. The rearrangement uses TRBV7-2 and TRBJ2-7; D perhaps matches TRBD2 (5 bases). This CDR3 is built from 13 residues. Trimming pared 10 bases from V and 2 bases from J, leaving 15 bases between. The germline V gene encodes CDR1 SGHTA and CDR2 FQGNSA.

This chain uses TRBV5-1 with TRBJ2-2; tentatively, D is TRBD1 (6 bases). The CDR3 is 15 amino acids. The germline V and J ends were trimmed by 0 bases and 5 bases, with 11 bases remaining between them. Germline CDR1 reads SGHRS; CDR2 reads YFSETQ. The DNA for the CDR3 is TGCGCCAGCAGCTTGGGACAGGTTACGACCGGGGAGCTGTTTTTT. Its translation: CASSLGQVTTGELFF.

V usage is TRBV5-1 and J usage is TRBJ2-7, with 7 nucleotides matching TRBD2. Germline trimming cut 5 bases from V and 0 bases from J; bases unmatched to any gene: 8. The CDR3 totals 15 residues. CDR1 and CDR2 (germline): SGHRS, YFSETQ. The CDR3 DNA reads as TGCGCCAGCAGTTCCCTCCGCGGGAGCTCCTACGAGCAGTACTTC. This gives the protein CASSSLRGSSYEQYF.

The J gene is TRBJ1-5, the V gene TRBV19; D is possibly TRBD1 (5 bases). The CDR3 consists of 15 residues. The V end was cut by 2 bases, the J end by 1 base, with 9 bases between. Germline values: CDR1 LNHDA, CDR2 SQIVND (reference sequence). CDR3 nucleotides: TGTGCCAGTAGTATACCTTGGGGCAGCAATCAGCCCCAGCATTTT. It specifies CASSIPWGSNQPQHF.

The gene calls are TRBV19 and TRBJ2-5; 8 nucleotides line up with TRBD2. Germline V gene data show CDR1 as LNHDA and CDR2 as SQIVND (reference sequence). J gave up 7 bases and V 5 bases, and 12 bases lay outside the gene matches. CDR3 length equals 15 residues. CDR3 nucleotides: TGTGCCAGTAGTGGGGGGAGCGGGAGCCTGGGGACCCAGTACTTC. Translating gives CASSGGSGSLGTQYF.

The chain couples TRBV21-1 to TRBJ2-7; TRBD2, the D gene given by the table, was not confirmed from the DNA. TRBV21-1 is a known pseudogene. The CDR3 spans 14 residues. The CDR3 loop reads CASSKLSVQYEQYF. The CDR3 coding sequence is TGTGCCAGCAGCAAACTCTCGGTGCAATACGAGCAGTACTTC.

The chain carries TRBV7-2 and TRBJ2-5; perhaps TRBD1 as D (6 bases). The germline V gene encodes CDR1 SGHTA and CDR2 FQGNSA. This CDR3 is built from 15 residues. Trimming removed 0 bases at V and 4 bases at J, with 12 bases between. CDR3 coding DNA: TGTGCCAGCAGCTTAGCCAGGGGTGCCCGAGAGACCCAGTACTTC. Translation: CASSLARGARETQYF.

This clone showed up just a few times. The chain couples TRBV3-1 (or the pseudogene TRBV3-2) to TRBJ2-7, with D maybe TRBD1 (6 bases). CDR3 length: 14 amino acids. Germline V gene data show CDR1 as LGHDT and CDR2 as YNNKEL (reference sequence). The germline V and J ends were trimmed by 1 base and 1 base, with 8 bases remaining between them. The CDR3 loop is CASSQGTGSYEQYF. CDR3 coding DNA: TGTGCCAGCAGCCAAGGAACAGGGTCCTACGAGCAGTACTTC.

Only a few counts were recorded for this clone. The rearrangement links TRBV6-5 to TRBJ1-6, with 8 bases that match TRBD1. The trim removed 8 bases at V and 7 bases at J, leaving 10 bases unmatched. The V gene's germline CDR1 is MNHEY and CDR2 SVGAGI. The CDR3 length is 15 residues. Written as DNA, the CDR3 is TGTGCCAGCTTGAATGGACAGGGTGGAAATTCACCCCTCCACTTT. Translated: CASLNGQGGNSPLHF.

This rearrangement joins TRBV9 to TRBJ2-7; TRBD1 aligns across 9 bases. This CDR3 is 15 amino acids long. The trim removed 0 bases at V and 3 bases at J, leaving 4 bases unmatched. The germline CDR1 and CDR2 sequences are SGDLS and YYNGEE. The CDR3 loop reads CASSVATGGNYEQYF. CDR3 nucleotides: TGTGCCAGCAGCGTAGCAACAGGGGGCAACTACGAGCAGTACTTC.

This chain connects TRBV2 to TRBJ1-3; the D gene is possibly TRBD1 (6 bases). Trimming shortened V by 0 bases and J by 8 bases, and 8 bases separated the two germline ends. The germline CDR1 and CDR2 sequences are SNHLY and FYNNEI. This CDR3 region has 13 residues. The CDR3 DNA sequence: TGTGCCAGCAGTGAAGCGCACAGGGACACCATATATTTT. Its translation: CASSEAHRDTIYF.

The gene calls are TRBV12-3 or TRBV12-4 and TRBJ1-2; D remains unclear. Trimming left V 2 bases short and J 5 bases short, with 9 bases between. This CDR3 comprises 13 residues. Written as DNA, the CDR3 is TGTGCCAGCAGTTTAAGCCATGAGTATGGCTACACCTTC. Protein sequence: CASSLSHEYGYTF.

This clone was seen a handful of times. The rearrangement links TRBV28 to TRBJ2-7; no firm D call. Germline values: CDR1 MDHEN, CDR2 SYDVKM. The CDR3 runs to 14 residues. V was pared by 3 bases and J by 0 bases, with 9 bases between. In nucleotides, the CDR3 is TGTGCCAGCAGTTTTGCAAGCAACTCCTACGAGCAGTACTTC. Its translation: CASSFASNSYEQYF.

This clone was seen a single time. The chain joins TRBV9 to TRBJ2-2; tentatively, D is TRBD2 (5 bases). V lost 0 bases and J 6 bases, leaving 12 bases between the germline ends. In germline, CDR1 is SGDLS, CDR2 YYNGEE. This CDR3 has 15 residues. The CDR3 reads CASSVAPGTPGELFF. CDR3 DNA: TGTGCCAGCAGCGTAGCTCCGGGAACACCCGGGGAGCTGTTTTTT.

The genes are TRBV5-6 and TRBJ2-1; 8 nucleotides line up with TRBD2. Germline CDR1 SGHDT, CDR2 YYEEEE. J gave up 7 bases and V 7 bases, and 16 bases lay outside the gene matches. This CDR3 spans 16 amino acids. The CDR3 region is CASASQFGRGWNEQFF. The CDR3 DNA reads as TGTGCCAGCGCTTCTCAGTTCGGGAGGGGGTGGAATGAGCAGTTCTTC.

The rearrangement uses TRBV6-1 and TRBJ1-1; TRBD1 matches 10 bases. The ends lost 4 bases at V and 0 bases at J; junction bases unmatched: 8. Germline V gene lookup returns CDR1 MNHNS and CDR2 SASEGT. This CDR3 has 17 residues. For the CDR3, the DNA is TGTGCCAGCAGTGTATCCCGGGACAGGGGACTGAACACTGAAGCTTTCTTT. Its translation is CASSVSRDRGLNTEAFF.

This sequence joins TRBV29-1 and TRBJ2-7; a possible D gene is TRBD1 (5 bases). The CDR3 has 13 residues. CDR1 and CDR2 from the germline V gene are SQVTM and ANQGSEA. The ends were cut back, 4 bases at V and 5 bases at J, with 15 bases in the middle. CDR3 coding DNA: TGCAGCGTTGTTCCCGCAGGGAACGACGAGCAGTACTTC. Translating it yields CSVVPAGNDEQYF.

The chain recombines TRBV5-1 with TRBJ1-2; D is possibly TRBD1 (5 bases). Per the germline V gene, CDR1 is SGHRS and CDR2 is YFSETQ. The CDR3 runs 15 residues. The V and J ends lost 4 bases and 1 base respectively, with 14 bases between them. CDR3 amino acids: CASSGSGYRNYGYTF. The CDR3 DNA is TGCGCCAGCAGCGGGTCAGGGTATCGTAACTATGGCTACACCTTC.

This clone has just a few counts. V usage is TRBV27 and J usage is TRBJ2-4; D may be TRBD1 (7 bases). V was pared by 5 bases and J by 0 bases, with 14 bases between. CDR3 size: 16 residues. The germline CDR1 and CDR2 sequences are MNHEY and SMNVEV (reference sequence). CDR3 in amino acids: CASSPRGQLAKNIQYF. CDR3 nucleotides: TGTGCCAGCAGTCCGCGGGGACAGCTAGCCAAAAACATTCAGTACTTC.

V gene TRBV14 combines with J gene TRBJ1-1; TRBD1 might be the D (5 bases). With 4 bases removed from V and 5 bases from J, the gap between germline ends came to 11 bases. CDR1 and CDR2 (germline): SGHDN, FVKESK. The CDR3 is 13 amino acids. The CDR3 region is CASSPQGITEAFF. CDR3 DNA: TGTGCCAGCAGCCCCCAGGGTATAACTGAAGCTTTCTTT.

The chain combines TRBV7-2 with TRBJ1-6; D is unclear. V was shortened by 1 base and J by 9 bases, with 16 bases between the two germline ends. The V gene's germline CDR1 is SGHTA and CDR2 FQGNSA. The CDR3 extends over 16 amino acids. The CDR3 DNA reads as TGTGCCAGCAGCTTAGGAGGTTTGTCTACGGGTTCACCCCTCCACTTT. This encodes CASSLGGLSTGSPLHF. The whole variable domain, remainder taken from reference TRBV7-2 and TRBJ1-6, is GAGVSQSPSNKVTEKGKDVELRCDPISGHTALYWYRQSLGQGLEFLIYFQGNSAPDKSGLPSDRFSAERTGGSVSTLTIQRTQQEDSAVYLCASSLGGLSTGSPLHFGNGTRLTVT.

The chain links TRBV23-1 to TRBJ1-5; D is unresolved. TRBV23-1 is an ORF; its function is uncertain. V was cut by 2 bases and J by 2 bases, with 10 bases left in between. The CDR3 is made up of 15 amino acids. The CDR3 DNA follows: TGCGCCAGCAGTCAAGTTGCAAGCGGCAATCAGCCCCAGCATTTT. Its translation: CASSQVASGNQPQHF.

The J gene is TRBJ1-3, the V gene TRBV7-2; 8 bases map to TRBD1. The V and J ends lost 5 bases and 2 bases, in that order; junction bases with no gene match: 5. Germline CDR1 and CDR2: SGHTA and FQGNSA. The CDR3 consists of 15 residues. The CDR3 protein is CASSTARGPGNTIYF. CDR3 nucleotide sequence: TGTGCCAGCAGCACCGCCAGGGGGCCTGGAAACACCATATATTTT.